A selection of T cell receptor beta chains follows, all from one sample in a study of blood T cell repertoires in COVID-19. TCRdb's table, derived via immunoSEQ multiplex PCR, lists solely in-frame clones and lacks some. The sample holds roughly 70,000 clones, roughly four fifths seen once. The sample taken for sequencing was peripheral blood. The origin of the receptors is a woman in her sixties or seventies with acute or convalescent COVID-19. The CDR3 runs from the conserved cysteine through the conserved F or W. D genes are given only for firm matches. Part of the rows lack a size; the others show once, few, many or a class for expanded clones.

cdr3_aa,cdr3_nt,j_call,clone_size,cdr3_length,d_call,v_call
CASSLDAGGRDTQYF,TGTGCCAGCAGCTTAGATGCGGGGGGGCGAGATACGCAGTATTTT,TRBJ2-3,.,15,TRBD2,TRBV7-9
CASSLKASGLAGGYNEQFF,TGTGCCAGCAGCTTAAAAGCGTCGGGACTAGCGGGGGGATACAATGAGCAGTTCTTC,TRBJ2-1,.,19,TRBD2,TRBV7-2
CASSQKDYGRDRENEQFF,TGCGCCAGCAGCCAAAAAGATTACGGCCGGGACAGGGAGAATGAGCAGTTCTTC,TRBJ2-1,.,18,TRBD1,TRBV4-1
CASSLDRANTEAFF,TGTGCCAGCAGCCTGGACAGGGCGAACACTGAAGCTTTCTTT,TRBJ1-1,once,14,TRBD1,TRBV6-5
CASSLEGTGLLEVYTF,TGCGCCAGCAGCTTGGAGGGGACAGGGCTTTTGGAGGTCTACACCTTC,TRBJ1-2,.,16,TRBD1,TRBV5-1
CSVEAWGDGYTF,TGCAGCGTTGAAGCTTGGGGCGATGGCTACACCTTC,TRBJ1-2,.,12,.,TRBV29-1
CAWRLGNEQFF,TGTGCCTGGAGGCTCGGCAATGAGCAGTTCTTC,TRBJ2-1,.,11,.,TRBV30
CASSLMGAKDTQYF,TGTGCCAGCAGCTTAATGGGGGCTAAAGATACGCAGTATTTT,TRBJ2-3,.,14,.,TRBV7-3
CASSLGQRDYGYTF,TGTGCCAGCAGCTTGGGTCAGAGGGACTATGGCTACACCTTC,TRBJ1-2,.,14,.,TRBV5-4
CASSDESGMFYGYTF,TGTGCCAGCAGTGACGAGTCAGGGATGTTCTATGGCTACACCTTC,TRBJ1-2,.,15,.,TRBV6-1